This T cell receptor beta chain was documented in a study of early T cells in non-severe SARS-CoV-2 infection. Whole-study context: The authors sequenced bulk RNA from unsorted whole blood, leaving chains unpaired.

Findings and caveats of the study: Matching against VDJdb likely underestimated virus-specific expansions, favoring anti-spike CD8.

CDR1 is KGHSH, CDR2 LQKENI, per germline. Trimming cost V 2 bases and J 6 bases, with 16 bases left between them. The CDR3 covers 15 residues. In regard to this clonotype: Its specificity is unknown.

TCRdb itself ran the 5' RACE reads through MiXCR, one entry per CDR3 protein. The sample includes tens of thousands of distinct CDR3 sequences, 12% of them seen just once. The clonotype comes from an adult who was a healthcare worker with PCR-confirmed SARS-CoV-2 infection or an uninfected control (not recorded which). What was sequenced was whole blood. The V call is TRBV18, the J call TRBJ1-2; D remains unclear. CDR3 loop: CASSPNSGRNNGYTF. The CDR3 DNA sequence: TGTGCCAGCTCACCAAACTCCGGCAGGAATAATGGCTACACCTTC.